This entry describes one T cell receptor (beta chain). This sample was taken from a study of blood T cell repertoires in COVID-19. V lost 1 base to trimming and J lost 0 bases, with 10 bases between them. CDR1 GTSNPN and CDR2 SVGIG come from the germline V gene (reference sequence). There are 15 residues in the CDR3. Seattle cases were enrolled at active infection and followed longitudinally. Per the authors' pipeline: Amplified reference gene primers provided the basis for estimating nucleated cell counts. Data came from immunoSEQ multiplex PCR; TCRdb stores just in-frame clones and leaves some out. From that table come the V and J calls and clone size; the DNA was used to work out D and trimming. The profile shows more than 300,000 clones, roughly 86% of them singletons.

The source of this sequence is a woman in her thirties with COVID-19, enrolled during active disease. This chain uses TRBV30 with TRBJ1-5, with D possibly being TRBD1 (5 bases). The specimen sequenced was peripheral blood. The CDR3: CAWSGRGHSNQPQHF. The CDR3 bases are TGTGCCTGGAGTGGGAGGGGTCATAGCAATCAGCCCCAGCATTTT.